One sample yielded the 19 T cell receptor beta chains listed below, sequenced in a study of cytomegalovirus exposure and HLA in healthy donors. Both 60 Vbeta primers and 13 Jbeta primers went into the PCR. The repertoire was sequenced with immunoSEQ multiplex PCR; TCRdb's copy has only in-frame clones and lacks some. Seen here are approximately 140,000 clones, 75% observed once, and the top ten hold over 3%. The sequenced material came from PBMCs. These TCRs come from a man aged 40-50 years in good health and CMV-seronegative.

The rearrangement uses TRBV19 and TRBJ1-6, with 7 bases aligning to TRBD1. Germline loops: CDR1 LNHDA, CDR2 SQIVND (reference sequence). Germline trimming cut 7 bases from V and 7 bases from J; bases unmatched to any gene: 7. The CDR3 covers 14 residues. CDR3 loop: CASNRDSKNSPLHF. Here the CDR3 DNA reads TGTGCCAGTAATCGGGACAGTAAAAATTCACCCCTCCACTTT.

The chain employs TRBV5-1 and TRBJ2-3; 11 bases are a match to TRBD2. The V and J ends lost 7 bases and 6 bases, in that order; junction bases with no gene match: 10. This CDR3 region has 15 residues. The germline CDR1 and CDR2 sequences are SGHRS and YFSETQ. This chain's CDR3 is CASGTIAGGPDTQYF. CDR3 in DNA: TGCGCCAGCGGGACTATAGCGGGGGGGCCGGATACGCAGTATTTT.

With regard to this clone: Additional DNA sequences in this sample encode the identical CDR3. The chain couples TRBV18 to TRBJ1-1, with TRBD1 identical over 7 bases. The germline V gene encodes CDR1 KGHSH and CDR2 LQKENI. The CDR3 runs 14 residues. Trimming removed 3 bases from V and 3 bases from J; junction bases left unmatched: 4. In nucleotides, the CDR3 is TGTGCCAGCTCACCTACTACAGGGGACACTGAAGCTTTCTTT. Translation: CASSPTTGDTEAFF.

The rearrangement joins TRBV7-8 to TRBJ2-1; D is undetermined. CDR1 SGHVS and CDR2 FQNEAQ come from the germline V gene. This CDR3 spans 16 amino acids. The V and J ends lost 5 bases and 0 bases respectively, with 14 bases between them. Here the CDR3 reads CASSPPLRSSYNEQFF. The CDR3 DNA reads TGTGCCAGCAGCCCTCCTCTTCGTAGCTCCTACAATGAGCAGTTCTTC. The variable domain in full, completed from reference TRBV7-8 and TRBJ2-1, reads GAGVSQSPRYKVAKRGQDVALRCDPISGHVSLFWYQQALGQGPEFLTYFQNEAQLDKSGLPSDRFFAERPEGSVSTLKIQRTQQEDSAVYLCASSPPLRSSYNEQFFGPGTRLTVL.

The chain joins TRBV7-8 to TRBJ1-2; 10 bases are a match to TRBD1. V was clipped by 0 bases and J by 4 bases; unmatched bases: 5. CDR3 length: 16 amino acids. Germline V CDR1 and CDR2: SGHVS, FQNEAQ. The CDR3 reads CASSLAGTGVFYGYTF. The DNA of the CDR3 is TGTGCCAGCAGCTTAGCGGGGACAGGGGTCTTCTATGGCTACACCTTC.

With respect to this clone: Germline and junction disagree at one end, which may indicate a read error. The same CDR3 also results from other DNA sequences found in this sample. The CDR3 protein is CASSVRGDGTDTQYF. The CDR3 bases are TGTGCCAGCAGCGTGCGGGGGGATGGCACAGATACACAGTATTTT. The chain recombines TRBV7-3 with TRBJ2-3; TRBD2 matches 8 bases. The germline V gene has CDR1 SGHTA and CDR2 FQGTGA. This CDR3 spans 15 amino acids.

This clone was counted between two and nine times. The rearrangement links TRBV2 to TRBJ1-1; 10 bases map to TRBD1. Germline V gene lookup returns CDR1 SNHLY and CDR2 FYNNEI. The CDR3 is 15 residues long. Trimming took 6 bases from V and 3 from J; bases not matched to a gene: 7. CDR3 bases: TGTGCCAGCAGCACCATGGACAGGGGGTACACTGAAGCTTTCTTT. Protein product: CASSTMDRGYTEAFF.

The chain has TRBV2 and TRBJ2-4, with D hard to call. This CDR3 comprises 13 residues. Germline V gene data show CDR1 as SNHLY and CDR2 as FYNNEI. V lost 7 bases and J lost 2, with 9 bases in between. CDR3 nucleotide sequence: TGTGCCAGCATTGGCTTAACCAAAAACATTCAGTACTTC. Its translation: CASIGLTKNIQYF. Variable domain in full (rest from reference TRBV2 and TRBJ2-4): EPEVTQTPSHQVTQMGQEVILRCVPISNHLYFYWYRQILGQKVEFLVSFYNNEISEKSEIFDDQFSVERPDGSNFTLKIRSTKLEDSAMYFCASIGLTKNIQYFGAGTRLSVL.

The sample holds many counts of this clone. The rearrangement links TRBV4-1 to TRBJ2-2; 9 bases line up with TRBD1. In germline, CDR1 is MGHRA, CDR2 YSYEKL. The CDR3 runs to 16 residues. V was clipped by 2 bases and J by 6 bases; unmatched bases: 7. CDR3 amino acids: CASSQPGQGPAGELFF. The CDR3 DNA is TGCGCCAGCAGCCAACCGGGACAGGGCCCGGCCGGGGAGCTGTTTTTT.

This clone was observed a few times. This sequence joins TRBV2 and TRBJ2-7, with a possible D match to TRBD1 (5 bases). CDR3 length: 12 amino acids. Germline values: CDR1 SNHLY, CDR2 FYNNEI. Between the trimmed V and J ends, which lost 11 bases and 0 bases, there was a span of 11 bases. The CDR3, as DNA: TGTGCCTTTCAGGGCGCCTCCTACGAGCAGTACTTC. It codes for CAFQGASYEQYF.

This chain links TRBV5-1 with TRBJ1-3; D gene uncertain. The CDR3 has 13 amino acids. CDR1 and CDR2 (germline): SGHRS, YFSETQ. Trimming left V 5 bases short and J 4 bases short, with 10 bases between. This CDR3 is CASSDYRGNTIYF. The CDR3 DNA reads TGCGCCAGCAGTGACTACAGAGGAAACACCATATATTTT.

This clone was observed a handful of times. The chain carries TRBV4-1 and TRBJ2-4; perhaps TRBD2 as D (5 bases). The CDR3 has 12 amino acids. CDR1 is MGHRA, CDR2 YSYEKL, per germline. The V and J ends lost 0 bases and 10 bases respectively, with 7 bases between them. CDR3: CASSQDRRIQYF. For the CDR3, the DNA is TGCGCCAGCAGCCAAGATCGGAGGATTCAGTACTTC.

The chain has TRBV5-6 and TRBJ2-6, with a weak D call TRBD1 (5 bases). The CDR3 covers 17 residues. Germline V gene lookup returns CDR1 SGHDT and CDR2 YYEEEE. V lost 1 base and J 0 bases, leaving 11 bases between the germline ends. As DNA, the CDR3 is TGTGCCAGCAGCTTGTGGCAGGGAAACTCTGGGGCCAACGTCCTGACTTTC. Amino acid sequence: CASSLWQGNSGANVLTF.

The chain combines TRBV5-1 with TRBJ1-6; D uncertain. Germline V gene data show CDR1 as SGHRS and CDR2 as YFSETQ. The CDR3 is made up of 16 amino acids. Trimming took off 1 base at V and 0 bases at J, with 8 bases between the two ends. The CDR3 DNA follows: TGCGCCAGCAGCTTGACGGCTAGCTCCTATAATTCACCCCTCCACTTT. It specifies CASSLTASSYNSPLHF.

This clone was seen just once. The J gene is TRBJ1-4, the V gene TRBV9; 8 bases align to TRBD1. This CDR3 comprises 14 residues. The germline CDR1 and CDR2 sequences are SGDLS and YYNGEE. The V gene end was trimmed by 2 bases and the J gene end by 5 bases; junction bases not matched to a gene: 2. The CDR3 DNA sequence: TGTGCCAGCAGCGTCGACAGGGGAAATGAAAAACTGTTTTTT. Residues: CASSVDRGNEKLFF.

The chain uses TRBV6-5 and TRBJ1-1, with a tentative D call TRBD1 (6 bases). Germline assignment: CDR1 MNHEY and CDR2 SVGAGI. The CDR3 contains 14 residues. V was pared by 0 bases and J by 6 bases, with 11 bases between. The CDR3, as DNA: TGTGCCAGCAGTTACTCGCCAGGGGTGGCTGAAGCTTTCTTT. Encoded protein: CASSYSPGVAEAFF.

This chain connects TRBV6-5 to TRBJ1-1; D is undetermined. Trimming removed 2 bases from V and 1 base from J, with 8 bases in between. The CDR3 is 14 residues long. Germline CDR1 and CDR2: MNHEY and SVGAGI. CDR3 sequence reads: CASSYPSGNTEAFF. The CDR3 DNA is TGTGCCAGCAGTTACCCAAGCGGGAACACTGAAGCTTTCTTT.

This clone was observed a few times. This chain joins TRBV5-1 and TRBJ2-7, with no clear D. The CDR3 sequence is 16 residues long. Germline-derived CDR1 and CDR2 are SGHRS and YFSETQ. The V and J ends lost 4 bases and 3 bases respectively, with 20 bases between them. The CDR3 region has the DNA TGCGCCAGCAGCCGCCTTGACCTACTGGGCAGCTACGAGCAGTACTTC. Translating gives CASSRLDLLGSYEQYF. The full variable domain, rest sourced from reference TRBV5-1 and TRBJ2-7, is KAGVTQTPRYLIKTRGQQVTLSCSPISGHRSVSWYQQTPGQGLQFLFEYFSETQRNKGNFPGRFSGRQFSNSRSEMNVSTLELGDSALYLCASSRLDLLGSYEQYFGPGTRLTVT.

This sequence joins TRBV7-2 and TRBJ1-6; possible D gene TRBD1, 5 bases. CDR3 length equals 14 residues. The germline V gene has CDR1 SGHTA and CDR2 FQGNSA. V gave up 3 bases and J gave up 6 bases, with 9 bases separating them. CDR3 in amino acids: CASSFRVGNSPLHF. CDR3 in DNA: TGTGCCAGCAGCTTCAGGGTTGGTAATTCACCCCTCCACTTT.